This TCR beta chain was sequenced for a study of T cells after yellow fever vaccination (dated 2019 in TCRdb). A note on the overall study: The SMART-Seq v4 Ultra Low Input RNA kit was used to prepare libraries from fractions with low cell numbers. To follow T-cell clones before and after primary and booster YFV17D yellow fever vaccination, bulk TCR alpha and beta repertoires were sequenced over time. Two healthy male donors made up the cohort, one aged 18 to 29 years and the other aged 30 to 40 years. Blood was collected at multiple timepoints before and after primary and secondary immunization, and bulk PBMC replicates and cell subsets were isolated.

Instrument used: Illumina NovaSeq 6000. TCR cDNA was synthesized by 5'RACE template switching, which introduced a universal primer site and unique molecular identifiers. cDNA synthesis was primed from both the TCR alpha and TCR beta constant segments. Library amplification involved two PCR steps, and the second step added sample barcodes and sequencing adapters. Sequencing of libraries was done on Illumina HiSeq 2500 (2x100 bp) or NovaSeq (2x150 bp). On the authors' methods: Demultiplexing of reads and collapsing into UMI consensus sequences were performed with MIGEC, and V(D)J alignment was carried out with MiXCR. Vaccine-responding clonotypes were defined with edgeR using replicate PBMC samples, requiring FDR below 0.01 and a log2 fold change above 5 up to day 15. CD4 or CD8 identity was assigned to each bulk clonotype according to whether the clonotype was present at higher abundance in the sequenced CD4 repertoire or the sequenced CD8 repertoire. TCRdb ran its own pipeline on the public reads, namely fastp trimming at Q25 and MiXCR clone calling, and kept in-frame beta chains. Identical CDR3 proteins give one entry, which carries the most common genes and DNA. TCRdb assigned the V and J calls; the authors' analysis was not used. The table for this sample lists some 420,000 distinct CDR3 sequences; around 20% of them were counted only once. Together, the top ten hold around 17% of the sample.

This specimen's treatment or condition label, interpreted: live attenuated yellow fever vaccine strain. At each blood-draw timepoint, two biological replicates of bulk PBMCs were obtained. A standard Ficoll-Paque protocol was used to isolate PBMCs from peripheral blood. TriZol was used to extract RNA from bulk PBMCs, CD4 and CD8 fractions, and dextramer-positive and dextramer-negative fractions. This clonotype was picked up a small number of times. The antigen it recognizes is unknown. Germline and junction disagree at one end, which may indicate a read error. Study-wide findings and limitations: FACS-sorted repertoires could contain abundant contaminating clonotypes from the bulk population, so computational filtering was required. Most clones expanded after primary vaccination were re-detected after the booster (almost 98% of CD4 and around 86% of CD8), suggesting broad memory maintenance. A small fraction of clonotypes appeared in both the CD4 and CD8 compartments, likely as a result of convergent recombination. The study included only two donors, which limits how far the findings can be generalized. Compared with the primary T-cell response, the secondary T-cell response was faster but weaker, reaching its peak on day 5 rather than on day 15.

This receptor was taken from a man aged 18 to 29 who received the YFV17D yellow fever vaccine. Sequences were derived from PBMCs, sampled before the yellow fever booster vaccination.

The bases read TGTGCCAGCAGATACTCAGGGGAAGCTTTCTTT. Translated, this gives CASRYSGEAFF. Recombination joined TRBV6-2 or TRBV6-3 with TRBJ1-1, and TRBD1 may be the D gene, going by 5 matching bases. CDR3 length: 11 amino acids, cysteine to phenylalanine. Left in the record is the CDR3 DNA by itself, 33 bases read in frame from the first base. Via the germline V gene, CDR1 is MNHEY and CDR2 SVGEGT.